This entry concerns a single T cell receptor beta chain. Its specificity is unknown. Trimming removed 5 bases from V and 0 bases from J, with 12 bases in between. This CDR3 is 15 amino acids long. CDR1 is LNHNV, CDR2 YYDKDF, per germline (reference sequence). The method was immunoSEQ multiplex PCR; TCRdb's version includes in-frame clones alone and lacks a portion of them. The sample yields about 33,000 clones, approximately 80% seen once. The sample originates from a study of T cells in narcolepsy. Study at large: Healthy controls were enrolled alongside patients with narcolepsy type 1 or type 2.

Study-wide results and limits: Blood of same and different patients, but not healthy controls, reportedly held recurring autoreactive clonotypes. In some patient and control memory CD4+ samples, autoreactive clones were absent. Autoreactive HCRT-specific and TRIB2-specific clonotypes were marked in same-patient CSF-versus-blood CD4+ comparisons.

The receptor was isolated from a human donor with narcolepsy. The sequenced material came from CD45RA- memory CD4+ T cells from PBMCs. This sequence joins TRBV15 and TRBJ2-3; D unresolved. The CDR3 DNA follows: TGTGCCACCAGCTACGACTCTACTAGCACAGATACGCAGTATTTT. Its translation is CATSYDSTSTDTQYF.